This is a list of T cell receptor beta chains from one sample in a study of T-cell reconstitution after alpha-beta-depleted transplantation in children. TCRdb passed the PCR reads through MiXCR, listing each CDR3 protein once. The table lists more than 150,000 distinct CDR3 sequences, approximately 6.8% of them singletons. The sequenced sample was PBMCs from the stem cell graft donor, obtained from the stem cell graft. Receptors originate from a human donor who donated a stem cell graft to a child with Wiskott-Aldrich syndrome. Both conserved end residues are part of each CDR3. The order of the fields is clone size, V gene, J gene, D gene, CDR3 protein, CDR3 DNA. D genes are given only for firm matches. The size field is filled for only some rows; it gives once, few, many or a size class.

many	TRBV20-1	TRBJ2-1	TRBD2	CSALPAGGKNEQFF	TGCAGTGCTCTACCAGCGGGAGGGAAAAATGAGCAGTTCTTC
few	TRBV6-2/TRBV6-3	TRBJ2-1	TRBD2	CASSYVVAGDAYLANEQFF	TGTGCCAGCAGTTACGTGGTAGCGGGGGATGCCTATCTCGCAAATGAGCAGTTCTTC
many	TRBV24-1	TRBJ2-1	TRBD1	CATSDSWGTGDFEQFF	TGTGCCACCAGTGATTCCTGGGGGACAGGGGATTTCGAGCAGTTCTTC
few	TRBV12-3/TRBV12-4	TRBJ1-5	-	CASSLKSNQPQHF	TGTGCCAGCAGTTTGAAGAGCAATCAGCCCCAGCATTTT
many	TRBV10-3	TRBJ2-5	-	CATGEPETMETQYF	TGTGCCACAGGGGAGCCGGAAACGATGGAGACCCAGTACTTC
many	TRBV29-1	TRBJ2-3	-	CSVVLVQSTDTQYF	TGCAGCGTTGTTTTGGTACAGAGCACAGATACGCAGTATTTT
few	TRBV5-1	TRBJ1-5	TRBD1	CASSLEGTGMSNQPQHF	TGCGCCAGCAGCTTGGAAGGGACAGGGATGAGCAATCAGCCCCAGCATTTT
few	TRBV24-1	TRBJ1-5	-	CATSDSGRADQPQHF	TGTGCCACCAGTGATTCTGGCAGGGCGGATCAGCCCCAGCATTTT
-	TRBV5-5	TRBJ2-2	-	CAISPGPGAGELFF	TGTGCCATCAGCCCGGGGCCCGGGGCCGGGGAGCTGTTTTTT
many	TRBV10-3	TRBJ2-7	-	CAISENLGGGYEQYF	TGTGCCATCAGTGAAAATCTTGGGGGCGGATACGAGCAGTACTTC
few	TRBV11-2	TRBJ2-1	-	CASSSGSNGYNEQFF	TGTGCCAGCAGCTCCGGGTCAAACGGCTACAATGAGCAGTTCTTC
-	TRBV5-5	TRBJ1-1	-	CASSSTDGWNTEAFF	TGTGCCAGCAGCTCCACCGATGGATGGAACACTGAAGCTTTCTTT
-	TRBV10-2	TRBJ2-2	-	CASSAQSHGELFF	TGCGCCAGCAGTGCCCAGTCCCACGGGGAGCTGTTTTTT
many	TRBV11-2	TRBJ2-1	-	CASSLGRGKGNEQFF	TGTGCCAGCAGCTTAGGTAGAGGGAAAGGCAATGAGCAGTTCTTC
many	TRBV5-1	TRBJ1-1	TRBD1	CASSLWTGAEAFF	TGCGCCAGCAGCCTGTGGACAGGGGCGGAAGCTTTCTTT
-	TRBV5-5	TRBJ2-1	-	CASSLTGLVGNEQFF	TGTGCCAGCAGCTTGACAGGTTTGGTGGGCAATGAGCAGTTCTTC
many	TRBV24-1	TRBJ1-2	-	CATSETGGPRPGYTF	TGTGCCACCAGTGAGACCGGGGGACCCCGACCGGGCTACACCTTC
many	TRBV5-1	TRBJ2-2	TRBD1	CASGRTGTDTGELFF	TGCGCCAGCGGACGGACAGGGACAGACACCGGGGAGCTGTTTTTT
many	TRBV13	TRBJ2-7	-	CASSLKGGYEQYF	TGTGCCAGCAGCTTAAAGGGGGGATACGAGCAGTACTTC
many	TRBV7-2	TRBJ2-7	TRBD2	CASSFLSSGEHEQYF	TGTGCCAGCAGCTTCTTGAGTAGCGGGGAACACGAGCAGTACTTC
many	TRBV5-1	TRBJ1-5	TRBD1	CASSLTGGNQPQHF	TGCGCCAGCAGTCTTACAGGGGGCAATCAGCCCCAGCATTTT
many	TRBV5-6	TRBJ1-2	TRBD1	CASSRLTGQHTGYTF	TGTGCCAGCAGCCGCTTAACGGGACAGCATACTGGCTACACCTTC
many	TRBV4-1	TRBJ2-7	-	CASSQDLGQRTYEQYF	TGCGCCAGCAGCCAAGATCTGGGGCAGAGAACCTACGAGCAGTACTTC
many	TRBV6-5	TRBJ1-1	-	CASSLRVDGNTEAFF	TGTGCCAGCAGTCTTCGAGTGGACGGGAACACTGAAGCTTTCTTT
many	TRBV6-2/TRBV6-3	TRBJ1-1	-	CASSYPLYRNTEAFF	TGTGCCAGCAGTTACCCGCTATACCGGAACACTGAAGCTTTCTTT
many	TRBV29-1	TRBJ2-7	-	CSASGTAEQYF	TGCAGCGCTTCCGGGACGGCCGAGCAGTACTTC
few	TRBV14	TRBJ2-1	-	CASSQVRAGEQFF	TGTGCCAGCAGCCAAGTAAGGGCGGGCGAGCAGTTCTTC
-	TRBV10-3	TRBJ2-3	-	CAIKTEGLNTQYF	TGTGCCATCAAAACGGAGGGATTGAATACGCAGTATTTT
many	TRBV12-3/TRBV12-4	TRBJ2-3	-	CASSLKDTQYF	TGTGCCAGCAGCCTAAAAGATACGCAGTATTTT
many	TRBV24-1	TRBJ2-3	-	CATSESGSYADTQYF	TGTGCCACCAGTGAATCGGGATCCTATGCGGATACGCAGTATTTT
many	TRBV25-1	TRBJ2-3	TRBD2	CASSVGLASTDTQYF	TGTGCCAGCAGTGTGGGACTAGCGAGCACAGATACGCAGTATTTT
many	TRBV6-1	TRBJ2-7	-	CASSEFRGSSEQYF	TGTGCCAGCAGTGAATTCCGGGGTTCAAGCGAGCAGTACTTC
many	TRBV6-2/TRBV6-3	TRBJ2-7	-	CASSLKGSEQYF	TGTGCCAGCAGCCTCAAGGGCAGCGAGCAGTACTTC
many	TRBV4-1	TRBJ1-2	-	CASSPRTDNNYGYTF	TGCGCCAGCAGCCCCAGGACGGATAATAACTATGGCTACACCTTC
many	TRBV28	TRBJ2-5	TRBD2	CASSPSGGAKTQYF	TGTGCCAGCAGCCCTAGCGGGGGGGCAAAGACCCAGTACTTC
-	TRBV20-1	TRBJ1-3	-	CSASQTRGNTIYF	TGCAGTGCCTCGCAAACCCGCGGAAACACCATATATTTT
many	TRBV7-9	TRBJ2-1	TRBD2	CASSLSRGLAAKNEQFF	TGTGCCAGCAGCTTATCTAGGGGCCTAGCGGCCAAGAATGAGCAGTTCTTC